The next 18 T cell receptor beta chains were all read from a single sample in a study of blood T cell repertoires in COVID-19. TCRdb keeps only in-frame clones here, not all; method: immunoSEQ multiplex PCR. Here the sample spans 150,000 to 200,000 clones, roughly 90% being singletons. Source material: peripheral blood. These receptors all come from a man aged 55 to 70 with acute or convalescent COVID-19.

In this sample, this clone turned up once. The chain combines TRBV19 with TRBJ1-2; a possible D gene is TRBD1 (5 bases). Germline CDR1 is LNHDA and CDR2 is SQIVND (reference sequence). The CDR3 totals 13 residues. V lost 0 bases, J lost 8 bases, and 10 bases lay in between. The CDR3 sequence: CASSIERGGGYTF. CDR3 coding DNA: TGTGCCAGTAGTATAGAAAGGGGTGGAGGCTACACCTTC. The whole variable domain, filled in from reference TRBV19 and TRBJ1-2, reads DGGITQSPKYLFRKEGQNVTLSCEQNLNHDAMYWYRQDPGQGLRLIYYSQIVNDFQKGDIAEGYSVSREKKESFPLTVTSAQKNPTAFYLCASSIERGGGYTFGSGTRLTVV.

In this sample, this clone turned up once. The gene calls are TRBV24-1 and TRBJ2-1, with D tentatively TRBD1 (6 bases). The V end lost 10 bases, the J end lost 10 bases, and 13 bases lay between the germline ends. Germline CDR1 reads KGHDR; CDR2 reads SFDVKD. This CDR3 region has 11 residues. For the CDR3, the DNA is TGTGCCACAAGGGGGTTCCGGGAGCAGTTCTTC. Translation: CATRGFREQFF.

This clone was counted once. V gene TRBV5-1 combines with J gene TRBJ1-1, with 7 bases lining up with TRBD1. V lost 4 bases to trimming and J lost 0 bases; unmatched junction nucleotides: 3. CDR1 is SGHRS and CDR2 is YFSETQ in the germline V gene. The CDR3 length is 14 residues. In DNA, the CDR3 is TGCGCCAGCAGCCGCGGGACAGTGAACACTGAAGCTTTCTTT. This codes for CASSRGTVNTEAFF.

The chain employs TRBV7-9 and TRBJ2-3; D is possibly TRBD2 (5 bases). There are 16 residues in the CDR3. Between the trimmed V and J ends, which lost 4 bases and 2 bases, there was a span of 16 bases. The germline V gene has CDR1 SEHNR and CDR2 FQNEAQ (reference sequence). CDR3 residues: CASSSGASRTTDTQYF. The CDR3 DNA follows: TGTGCCAGCAGCTCCGGCGCTAGCAGAACCACAGATACGCAGTATTTT.

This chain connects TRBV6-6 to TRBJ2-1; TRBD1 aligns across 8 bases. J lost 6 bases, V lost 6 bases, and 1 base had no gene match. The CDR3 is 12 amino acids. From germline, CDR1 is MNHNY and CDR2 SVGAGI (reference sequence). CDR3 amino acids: CASRTGVNEQFF. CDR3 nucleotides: TGTGCCAGCAGGACAGGGGTCAATGAGCAGTTCTTC.

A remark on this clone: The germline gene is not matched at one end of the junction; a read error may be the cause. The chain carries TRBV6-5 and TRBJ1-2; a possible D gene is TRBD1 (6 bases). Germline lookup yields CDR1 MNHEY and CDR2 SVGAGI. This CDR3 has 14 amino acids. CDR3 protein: CASLIRAGAYSYTF. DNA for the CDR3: TGTGCCAGCCTCATTAGGGCAGGGGCCTATAGCTACACCTTC.

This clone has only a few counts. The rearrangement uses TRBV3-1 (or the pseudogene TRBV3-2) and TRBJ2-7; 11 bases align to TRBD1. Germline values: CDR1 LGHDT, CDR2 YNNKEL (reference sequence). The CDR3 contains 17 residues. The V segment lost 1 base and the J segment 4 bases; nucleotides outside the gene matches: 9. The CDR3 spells CASSQGPPGQGDYEQYF. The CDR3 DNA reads TGTGCCAGCAGCCAAGGACCTCCGGGACAGGGGGATTACGAGCAGTACTTC.

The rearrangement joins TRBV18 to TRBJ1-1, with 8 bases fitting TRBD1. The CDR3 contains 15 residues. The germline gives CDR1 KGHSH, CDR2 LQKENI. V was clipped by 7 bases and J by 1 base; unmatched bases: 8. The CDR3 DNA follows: TGTGCCAGCTTACCCCAGGGGGCCAGGAACACTGAAGCTTTCTTT. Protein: CASLPQGARNTEAFF. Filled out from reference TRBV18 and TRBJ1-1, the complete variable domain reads NAGVMQNPRHLVRRRGQEARLRCSPMKGHSHVYWYRQLPEEGLKFMVYLQKENIIDESGMPKERFSAEFPKEGPSILRIQQVVRGDSAAYFCASLPQGARNTEAFFGQGTRLTVV.

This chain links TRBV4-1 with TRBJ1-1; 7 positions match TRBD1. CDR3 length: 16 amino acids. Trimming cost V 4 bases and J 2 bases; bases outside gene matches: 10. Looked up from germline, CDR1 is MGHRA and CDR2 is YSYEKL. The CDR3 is CASSRNPGQLNTEAFF. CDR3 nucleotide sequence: TGCGCCAGCAGCCGGAATCCGGGACAGCTAAACACTGAAGCTTTCTTT.

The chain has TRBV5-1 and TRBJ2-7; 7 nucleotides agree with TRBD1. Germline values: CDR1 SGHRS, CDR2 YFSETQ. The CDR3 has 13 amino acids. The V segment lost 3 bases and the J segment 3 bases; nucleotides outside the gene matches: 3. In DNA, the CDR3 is TGCGCCAGCAGCTCCCGGGACAGCTACGAGCAGTACTTC. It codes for CASSSRDSYEQYF.

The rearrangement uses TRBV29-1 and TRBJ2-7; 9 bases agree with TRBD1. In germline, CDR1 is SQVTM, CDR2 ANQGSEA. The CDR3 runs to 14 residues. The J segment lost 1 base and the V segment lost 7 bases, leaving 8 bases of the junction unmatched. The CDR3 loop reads CSGRQGEGSYEQYF. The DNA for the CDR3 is TGCAGCGGCAGACAGGGGGAGGGGTCCTACGAGCAGTACTTC.

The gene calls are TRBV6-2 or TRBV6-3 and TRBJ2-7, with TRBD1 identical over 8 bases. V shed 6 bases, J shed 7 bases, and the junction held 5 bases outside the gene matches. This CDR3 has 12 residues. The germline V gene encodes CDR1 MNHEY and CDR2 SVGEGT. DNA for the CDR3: TGTGCCAGCAGCCGACAGGGGTGGGAGCAGTACTTC. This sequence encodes CASSRQGWEQYF.

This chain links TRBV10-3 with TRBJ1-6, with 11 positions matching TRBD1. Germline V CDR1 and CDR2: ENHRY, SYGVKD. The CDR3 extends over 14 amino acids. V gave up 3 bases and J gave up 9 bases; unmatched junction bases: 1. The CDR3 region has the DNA TGTGCCATCAGTGAAGGGACAGGGGGTTCACCCCTCCACTTT. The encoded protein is CAISEGTGGSPLHF.

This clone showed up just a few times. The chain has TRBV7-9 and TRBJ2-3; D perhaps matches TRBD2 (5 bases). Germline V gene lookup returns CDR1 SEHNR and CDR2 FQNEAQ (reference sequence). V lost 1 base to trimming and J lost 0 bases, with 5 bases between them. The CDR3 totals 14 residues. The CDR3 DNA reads TGTGCCAGCAGCTTAGAGCGGAGCACAGATACGCAGTATTTT. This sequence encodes CASSLERSTDTQYF.

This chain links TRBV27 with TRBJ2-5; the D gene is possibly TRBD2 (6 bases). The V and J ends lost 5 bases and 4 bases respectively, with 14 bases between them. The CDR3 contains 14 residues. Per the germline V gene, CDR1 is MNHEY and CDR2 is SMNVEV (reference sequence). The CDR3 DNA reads TGTGCCAGCAGTCCGGGGGTTAATCGAGAGACCCAGTACTTC. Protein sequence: CASSPGVNRETQYF.

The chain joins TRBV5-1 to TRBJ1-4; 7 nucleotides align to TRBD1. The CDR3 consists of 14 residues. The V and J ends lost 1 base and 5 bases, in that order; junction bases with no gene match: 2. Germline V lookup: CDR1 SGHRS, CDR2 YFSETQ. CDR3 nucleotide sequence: TGCGCCAGCAGCTTGAGGACAGGAAATGAAAAACTGTTTTTT. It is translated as CASSLRTGNEKLFF. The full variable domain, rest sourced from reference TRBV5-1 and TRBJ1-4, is KAGVTQTPRYLIKTRGQQVTLSCSPISGHRSVSWYQQTPGQGLQFLFEYFSETQRNKGNFPGRFSGRQFSNSRSEMNVSTLELGDSALYLCASSLRTGNEKLFFGSGTQLSVL.

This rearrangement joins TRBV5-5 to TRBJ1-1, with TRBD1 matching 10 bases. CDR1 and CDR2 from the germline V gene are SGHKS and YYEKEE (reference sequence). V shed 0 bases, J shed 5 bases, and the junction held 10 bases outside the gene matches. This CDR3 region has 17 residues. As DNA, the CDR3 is TGTGCCAGCAGCTTGGGGACAGGGGGTCGACGGTGGACTGAAGCTTTCTTT. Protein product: CASSLGTGGRRWTEAFF.

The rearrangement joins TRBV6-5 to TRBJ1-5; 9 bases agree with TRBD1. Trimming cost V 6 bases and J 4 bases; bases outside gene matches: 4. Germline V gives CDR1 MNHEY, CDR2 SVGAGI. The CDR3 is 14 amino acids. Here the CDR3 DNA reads TGTGCCAGCAGCGGGACAGGGCAGAATCAGCCCCAGCATTTT. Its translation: CASSGTGQNQPQHF.